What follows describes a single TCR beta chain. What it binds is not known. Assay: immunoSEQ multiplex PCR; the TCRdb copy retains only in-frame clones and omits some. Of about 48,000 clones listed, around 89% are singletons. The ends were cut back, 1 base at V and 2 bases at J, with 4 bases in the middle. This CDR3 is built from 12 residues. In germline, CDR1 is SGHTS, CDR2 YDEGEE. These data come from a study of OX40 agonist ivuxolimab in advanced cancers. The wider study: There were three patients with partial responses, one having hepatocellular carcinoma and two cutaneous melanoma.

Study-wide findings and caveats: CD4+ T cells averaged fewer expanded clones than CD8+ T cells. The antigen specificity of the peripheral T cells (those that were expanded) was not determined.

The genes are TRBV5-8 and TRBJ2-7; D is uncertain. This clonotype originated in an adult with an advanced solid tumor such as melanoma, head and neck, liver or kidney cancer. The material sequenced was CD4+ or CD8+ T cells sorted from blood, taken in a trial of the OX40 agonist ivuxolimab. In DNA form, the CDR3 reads TGTGCCAGCAGCTTGTCCGCCTACGAGCAGTACTTC. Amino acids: CASSLSAYEQYF.